These T cell receptor beta chains were read from a single sample in a study of T-cell reconstitution after alpha-beta-depleted transplantation in children. Each CDR3 protein is one row after TCRdb ran MiXCR on the PCR reads. The top ten hold about 4% of the sample, which has about 610,000 distinct CDR3 sequences, about 10% seen once. Sequencing was performed on PBMCs from the stem cell graft donor, taken from the stem cell graft. The receptors shown here come from a human donor who donated a stem cell graft to a child with acute myeloid leukemia. Each CDR3 is given with its conserved first and last residue. A D gene is named only where the DNA matches it firmly. Clone size is not always given. Where it is, it says once, few, many or a class for expanded clones.

>NA|TRBD1|TRBV5-1|TRBJ1-6
TGCGCCAGCAGCTTGTGGACAGGGCAGGGTTCACCCCTCCACTTT
CASSLWTGQGSPLHF
>many|NA|TRBV7-2|TRBJ1-1
TGTGCCAGCACCATGGGAGACGTTTGGAACACTGAAGCTTTCTTT
CASTMGDVWNTEAFF
>many|TRBD2|TRBV29-1|TRBJ2-5
TGCAGCGTTGGTGCTAGCGGGGAAGAGACCCAGTACTTC
CSVGASGEETQYF
>NA|NA|TRBV6-2/TRBV6-3|TRBJ1-1
TGTGCCAGCAGCCGCCCGCTTGGGAAGGACACTGAAGCTTTCTTT
CASSRPLGKDTEAFF
>NA|NA|TRBV9|TRBJ2-1
TGTGCCAGCAGCGTAGGAGCGGCGTTTCTCAATGAGCAGTTCTTC
CASSVGAAFLNEQFF
>many|NA|TRBV5-1|TRBJ2-3
TGCGCCAGCAGCCCACAGGCTTTGAGCACAGATACGCAGTATTTT
CASSPQALSTDTQYF
>few|TRBD1|TRBV5-1|TRBJ2-7
TGCGCCAGCAGCTTCCAGGCAGGGGGCCCCTACGAGCAGTACTTC
CASSFQAGGPYEQYF
>many|NA|TRBV12-3/TRBV12-4|TRBJ1-5
TGTGCCAGCAGTCCGTTACGTAGTCAGCCCCAGCATTTT
CASSPLRSQPQHF
>many|NA|TRBV15|TRBJ2-3
TGTGCCACCAGCAGAGATAGGTCGCGGGGCGACACAGATACGCAGTATTTT
CATSRDRSRGDTDTQYF
>few|NA|TRBV15|TRBJ2-3
TGTGCCACCAGCAGGCTAGCTGGTCGCACAGATACGCAGTATTTT
CATSRLAGRTDTQYF
>NA|NA|TRBV20-1|TRBJ2-5
TGCAGTGCTAGAGATCCATTGGCGGTACAAGAGACCCAGTACTTC
CSARDPLAVQETQYF
>few|NA|TRBV5-1|TRBJ2-3
TGCGCCAGCAGCTTTTCAGGGGACTTTCGAGATACGCAGTATTTT
CASSFSGDFRDTQYF
>few|TRBD1|TRBV2|TRBJ2-1
TGTGCCAGCAGAGCAGGGGGTGTTTTGAATGAGCAGTTCTTC
CASRAGGVLNEQFF
>many|NA|TRBV5-1|TRBJ2-3
TGCGCCAGCAGCTGGATCGATGATCCCCGTAACGCAGATACGCAGTATTTT
CASSWIDDPRNADTQYF
>many|TRBD1|TRBV28|TRBJ2-7
TGTGCCAGCAGACCCGGGACAGGGGTGGACGAGCAGTACTTC
CASRPGTGVDEQYF
>NA|TRBD2|TRBV20-1|TRBJ2-1
TGCAGTGCTAGAACTAGCGGGAGGCGGAATGAGCAGTTCTTC
CSARTSGRRNEQFF
>NA|TRBD1|TRBV29-1|TRBJ1-2
TGCAGCGTTGAGCTGGACAGGAACTATGGCTACACCTTC
CSVELDRNYGYTF
>NA|NA|TRBV4-2|TRBJ2-2
TGTGCCAGCAGCCGTTCGGGACACAAGAACACCGGGGAGCTGTTTTTT
CASSRSGHKNTGELFF
>few|NA|TRBV9|TRBJ2-5
TGTGCCAGCAGCGCGAACTCAGTTCCCCAAGAGACCCAGTACTTC
CASSANSVPQETQYF
>few|TRBD2|TRBV7-9|TRBJ2-1
TGTGCCAGCAGCTTAGTAGGGACTAGCTCATGGATTGAGCAGTTCTTC
CASSLVGTSSWIEQFF
>NA|TRBD2|TRBV9|TRBJ2-7
TGTGCCAGCAGCGCCCAAGAGGCTAGCGGTACCTACGAGCAGTACTTC
CASSAQEASGTYEQYF
>few|NA|TRBV30|TRBJ1-1
TGTGCCTGGAGTGTAAAGCGGTCCTTGTCGGCTGAAGCTTTCTTT
CAWSVKRSLSAEAFF
>NA|TRBD2|TRBV7-2|TRBJ2-1
TGTGCCAGCAGCCAGGGACTAGTTTACAATGAGCAGTTCTTC
CASSQGLVYNEQFF
>few|TRBD2|TRBV4-2|TRBJ2-3
TGTGCCAGCAGCCAAGAGGCTCCCGCGGGAGTACCGGATACGCAGTATTTT
CASSQEAPAGVPDTQYF
>NA|NA|TRBV20-1|TRBJ2-5
TGCAGTGTGAGACTCTCCAAGGAGACCCAGTACTTC
CSVRLSKETQYF
>many|TRBD2|TRBV29-1|TRBJ2-5
TGCAGCGCCATGGGACTAGCGGGAATGAAGCGGGAGACCCAGTACTTC
CSAMGLAGMKRETQYF
>many|NA|TRBV28|TRBJ2-7
TGTGCCAGCAGTTTAGCGCTGCGCGAGCAGTACTTC
CASSLALREQYF
>few|TRBD1|TRBV20-1|TRBJ2-3
TGCAGTGCTTTGGACAGGGAAGGGACAGATACGCAGTATTTT
CSALDREGTDTQYF
>few|TRBD2|TRBV7-2|TRBJ2-7
TGTGCCAGCAGCCCGGGACTAGCGGGAGTTTCACACGAGCAGTACTTC
CASSPGLAGVSHEQYF
>few|NA|TRBV25-1|TRBJ1-3
TGTGCCAGCAGTGAGACCGGCCGAGGAAACACCATATATTTT
CASSETGRGNTIYF
>few|NA|TRBV3-1|TRBJ1-1
TGTGCCAGCAGCCAAAGGGGGGCGGGAGCTGAAGCTTTCTTT
CASSQRGAGAEAFF
>NA|TRBD2|TRBV30|TRBJ2-5
TGTGCCTGGAGAGCCGCTAGCGGGAGGTGGGAGACCCAGTACTTC
CAWRAASGRWETQYF
>NA|NA|TRBV12-3/TRBV12-4|TRBJ2-2
TGTGCCAGCAGTCCCCTACCCGGGAACACCGGGGAGCTGTTTTTT
CASSPLPGNTGELFF
>few|NA|TRBV3-1|TRBJ1-1
TGTGCCAGCAGCCAACCGGGACCGTCGTACACTGAAGCTTTCTTT
CASSQPGPSYTEAFF
>NA|NA|TRBV7-9|TRBJ2-5
TGTGCCAGCAGGCCCGCTAAGCTGGAGACCCAGTACTTC
CASRPAKLETQYF
>NA|TRBD2|TRBV27|TRBJ2-7
TGTGCCAGCAGCACGAATTCAGCGGGAGCATTCGAGCAGTACTTC
CASSTNSAGAFEQYF
>few|NA|TRBV19|TRBJ2-1
TGTGCCAGTAGCCGGACCCCCAATGAGCAGTTCTTC
CASSRTPNEQFF
>few|NA|TRBV5-1|TRBJ2-7
TGCGCCAGCAGCGGCGGAGGGTACTACGAGCAGTACTTC
CASSGGGYYEQYF
>few|TRBD2|TRBV15|TRBJ2-1
TGTGCCACCAGACCTTTTAGCGGGAGAGAGCAGTTCTTC
CATRPFSGREQFF
>NA|TRBD1|TRBV7-2|TRBJ1-2
TGTGCCAGCAGAGGACAGGGACGGAGCTACACCTTC
CASRGQGRSYTF
>NA|NA|TRBV4-3|TRBJ1-4
TGCGCCAGCAGCCAAGGGTATGAAAAACTGTTTTTT
CASSQGYEKLFF
>NA|TRBD2|TRBV20-1|TRBJ2-2
TGCAGTGCTGGGGGGGGGCTAGCGGGCCGCACCGGGGAGCTGTTTTTT
CSAGGGLAGRTGELFF